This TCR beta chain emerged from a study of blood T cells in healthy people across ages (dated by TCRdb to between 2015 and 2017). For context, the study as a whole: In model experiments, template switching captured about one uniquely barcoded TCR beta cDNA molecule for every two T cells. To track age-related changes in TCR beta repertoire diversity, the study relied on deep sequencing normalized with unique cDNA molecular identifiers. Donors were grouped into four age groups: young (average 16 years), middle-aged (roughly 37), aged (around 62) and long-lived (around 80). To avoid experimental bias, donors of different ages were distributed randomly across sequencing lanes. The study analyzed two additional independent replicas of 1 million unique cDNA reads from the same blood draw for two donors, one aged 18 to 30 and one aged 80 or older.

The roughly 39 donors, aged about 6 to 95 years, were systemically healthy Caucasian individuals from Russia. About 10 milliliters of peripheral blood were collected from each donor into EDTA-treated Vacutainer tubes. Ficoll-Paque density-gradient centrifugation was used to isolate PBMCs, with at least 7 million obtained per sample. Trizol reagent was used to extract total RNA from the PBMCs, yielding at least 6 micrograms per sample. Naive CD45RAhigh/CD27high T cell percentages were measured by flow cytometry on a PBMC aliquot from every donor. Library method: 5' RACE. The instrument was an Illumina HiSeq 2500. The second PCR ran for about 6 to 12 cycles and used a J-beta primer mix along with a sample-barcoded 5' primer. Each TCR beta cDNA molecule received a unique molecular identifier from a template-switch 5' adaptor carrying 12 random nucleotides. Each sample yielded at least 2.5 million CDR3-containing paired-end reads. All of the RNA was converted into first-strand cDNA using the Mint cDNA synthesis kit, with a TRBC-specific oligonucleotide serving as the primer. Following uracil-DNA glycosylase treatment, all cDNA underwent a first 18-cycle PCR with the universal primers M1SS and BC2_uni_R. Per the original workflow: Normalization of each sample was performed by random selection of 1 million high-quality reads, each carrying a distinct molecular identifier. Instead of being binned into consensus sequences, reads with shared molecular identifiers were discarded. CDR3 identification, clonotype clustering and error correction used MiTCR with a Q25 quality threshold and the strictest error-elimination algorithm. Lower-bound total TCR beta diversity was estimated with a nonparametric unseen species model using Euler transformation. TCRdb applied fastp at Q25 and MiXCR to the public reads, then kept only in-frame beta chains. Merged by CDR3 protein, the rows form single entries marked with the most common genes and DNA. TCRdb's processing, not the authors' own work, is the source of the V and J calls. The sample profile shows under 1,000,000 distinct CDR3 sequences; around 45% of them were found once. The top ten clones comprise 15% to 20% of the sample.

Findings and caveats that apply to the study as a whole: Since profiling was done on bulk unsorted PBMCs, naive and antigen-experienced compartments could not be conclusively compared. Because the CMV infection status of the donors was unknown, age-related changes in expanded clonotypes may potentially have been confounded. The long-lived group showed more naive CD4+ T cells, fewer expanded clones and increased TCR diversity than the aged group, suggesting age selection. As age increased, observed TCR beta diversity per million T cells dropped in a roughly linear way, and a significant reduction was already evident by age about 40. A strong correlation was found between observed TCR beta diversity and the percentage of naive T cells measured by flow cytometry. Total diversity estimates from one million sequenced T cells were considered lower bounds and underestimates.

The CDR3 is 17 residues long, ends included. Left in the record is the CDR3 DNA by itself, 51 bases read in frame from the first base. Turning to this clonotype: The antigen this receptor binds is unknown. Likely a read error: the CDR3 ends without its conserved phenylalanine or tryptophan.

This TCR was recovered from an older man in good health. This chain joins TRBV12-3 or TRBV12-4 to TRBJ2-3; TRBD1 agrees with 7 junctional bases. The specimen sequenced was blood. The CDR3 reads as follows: CASSSGTDSSGADTQYS. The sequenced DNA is TGCGCCAGCAGTTCTGGGACAGACAGCTCGGGCGCAGATACGCAGTATTCT.